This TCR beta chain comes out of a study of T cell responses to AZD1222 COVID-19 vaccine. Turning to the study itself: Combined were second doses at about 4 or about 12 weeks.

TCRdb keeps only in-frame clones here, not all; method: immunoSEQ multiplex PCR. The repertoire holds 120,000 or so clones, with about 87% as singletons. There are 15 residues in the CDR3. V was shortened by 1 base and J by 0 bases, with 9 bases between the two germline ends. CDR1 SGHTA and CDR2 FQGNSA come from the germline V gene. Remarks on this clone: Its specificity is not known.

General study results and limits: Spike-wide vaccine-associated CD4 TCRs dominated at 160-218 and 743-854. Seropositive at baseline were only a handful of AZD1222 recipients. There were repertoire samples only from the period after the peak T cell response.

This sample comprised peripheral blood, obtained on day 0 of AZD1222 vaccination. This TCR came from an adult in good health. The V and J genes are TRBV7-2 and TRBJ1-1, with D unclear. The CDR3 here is CASSLGRQMNTEAFF. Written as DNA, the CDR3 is TGTGCCAGCAGCTTAGGTCGGCAAATGAACACTGAAGCTTTCTTT.